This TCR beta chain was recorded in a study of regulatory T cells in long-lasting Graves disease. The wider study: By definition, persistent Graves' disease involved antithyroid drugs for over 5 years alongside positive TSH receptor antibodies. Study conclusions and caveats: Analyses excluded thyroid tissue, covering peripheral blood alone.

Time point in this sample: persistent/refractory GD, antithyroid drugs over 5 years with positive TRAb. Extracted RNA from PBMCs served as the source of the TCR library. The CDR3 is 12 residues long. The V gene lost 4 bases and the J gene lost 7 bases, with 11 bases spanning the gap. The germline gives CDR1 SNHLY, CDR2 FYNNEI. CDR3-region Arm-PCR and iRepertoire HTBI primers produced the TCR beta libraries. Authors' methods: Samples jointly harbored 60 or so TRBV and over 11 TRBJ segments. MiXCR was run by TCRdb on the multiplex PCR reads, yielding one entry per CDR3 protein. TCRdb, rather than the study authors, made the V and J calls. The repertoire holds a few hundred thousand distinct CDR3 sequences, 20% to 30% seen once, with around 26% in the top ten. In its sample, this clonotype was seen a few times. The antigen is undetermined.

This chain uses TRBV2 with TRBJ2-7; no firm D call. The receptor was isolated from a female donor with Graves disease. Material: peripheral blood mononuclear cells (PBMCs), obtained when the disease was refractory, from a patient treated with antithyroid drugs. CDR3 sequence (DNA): TGTGCCAGCAGTGCGTTTTTTGGGGAGCAGTACTTC. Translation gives CASSAFFGEQYF. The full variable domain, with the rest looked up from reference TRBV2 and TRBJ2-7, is EPEVTQTPSHQVTQMGQEVILRCVPISNHLYFYWYRQILGQKVEFLVSFYNNEISEKSEIFDDQFSVERPDGSNFTLKIRSTKLEDSAMYFCASSAFFGEQYFGPGTRLTVT.